This TCR beta chain derives from a study of vaccination effects on CD4 cells after COVID-19. On the study more broadly: Either the BNT162b2 or mRNA-1273 vaccine was given to participants in two doses.

The germline V gene has CDR1 LNHNV and CDR2 YYDKDF (reference sequence). V was clipped by 1 base and J by 6 bases, with 13 bases between them. This CDR3 has 15 residues. About this clone: The antigen is not known.

On roughly day 10 of culture, CD4+ T cells were separated out. Clones were sequenced by immunoSEQ multiplex PCR, and TCRdb holds only the in-frame ones, with some missing. The sample includes around 26,000 clones, roughly 73% of them seen just once. Here the sequenced sample was CD4+ T cells from PBMCs cultured without peptide, taken before COVID-19 vaccination. This receptor was taken from a human donor who received a COVID-19 vaccine. The gene calls are TRBV15 and TRBJ2-1; TRBD2 is a possible D gene (7 bases). The CDR3 sequence: CATSRVGGAFNEQFF. The CDR3 region has the DNA TGTGCCACCAGCAGAGTGGGGGGGGCGTTCAATGAGCAGTTCTTC.